A selection of T cell receptor beta chains follows, all from one sample in a study of T cells after yellow fever vaccination. TCRdb reprocessed the 5' RACE reads via MiXCR and lists one record per CDR3 protein. This sample yields approximately 260,000 distinct CDR3 sequences, of which roughly 13% are seen a single time; about 0.51% belongs to the top ten. Sequencing was performed on CD4+ T cells sorted from PBMCs, taken 45 days after the yellow fever booster vaccination. The receptors shown here come from a man between 25 and 39 years old who received the YFV17D yellow fever vaccine. The CDR3 runs from the conserved cysteine through the conserved F or W. The D gene is left open where the match is weak. For some rows the clone size is stated as once, few or many, or as a class when expanded; others skip it.

clone_size: -; v_call: TRBV5-1; d_call: -; j_call: TRBJ2-3; cdr3_nt: TGCGCCAGCAGCGTAACAGGGTCCAACCGTGCTAGCACAGATACGCAGTATTTT; cdr3_aa: CASSVTGSNRASTDTQYF
clone_size: -; v_call: TRBV4-3; d_call: TRBD1; j_call: TRBJ2-3; cdr3_nt: TGCGCCAGCAGCCAGGAATGGACAGGGGGGCCACATACGCAGTATTTT; cdr3_aa: CASSQEWTGGPHTQYF
clone_size: few; v_call: TRBV14; d_call: TRBD1; j_call: TRBJ2-1; cdr3_nt: TGTGCCAGCAGCCAGACAGGGTTGCATGAGCAGTTCTTC; cdr3_aa: CASSQTGLHEQFF
clone_size: few; v_call: TRBV12-3/TRBV12-4; d_call: -; j_call: TRBJ2-3; cdr3_nt: TGTGCCAGCAGTTTCACAGGGAGAGATGAAGATACGCAGTATTTT; cdr3_aa: CASSFTGRDEDTQYF
clone_size: -; v_call: TRBV4-2; d_call: TRBD1; j_call: TRBJ1-1; cdr3_nt: TGTGCCAGCAGCCGGTTGGGACAGGGAGACACTGAAGCTTTCTTT; cdr3_aa: CASSRLGQGDTEAFF
clone_size: few; v_call: TRBV10-3; d_call: -; j_call: TRBJ1-2; cdr3_nt: TGTGCCATCAGTGAGAGTCTGGAAGACGGCTACACCTTC; cdr3_aa: CAISESLEDGYTF
clone_size: few; v_call: TRBV5-1; d_call: TRBD2; j_call: TRBJ2-3; cdr3_nt: TGCGCCAGCAGCAGACTAGCGGGGGTCACAGATACGCAGTATTTT; cdr3_aa: CASSRLAGVTDTQYF
clone_size: few; v_call: TRBV7-8; d_call: -; j_call: TRBJ2-2; cdr3_nt: TGTGCCAGCAGCTTAGCCCAAGGGGGTACCGGGGAGCTGTTTTTT; cdr3_aa: CASSLAQGGTGELFF
clone_size: -; v_call: TRBV29-1; d_call: -; j_call: TRBJ2-5; cdr3_nt: TGCAGCGTTGGTTTAGAGACCCAGTACTTC; cdr3_aa: CSVGLETQYF
clone_size: few; v_call: TRBV5-1; d_call: TRBD2; j_call: TRBJ2-1; cdr3_nt: TGCGCCAGCAGCCAAGGGCTTGGACTAGCTGAATTTAATGAGCAGTTCTTC; cdr3_aa: CASSQGLGLAEFNEQFF
clone_size: few; v_call: TRBV20-1; d_call: TRBD2; j_call: TRBJ2-1; cdr3_nt: TGCAGTGCTGGGACTAGCCTTTACAATGAGCAGTTCTTC; cdr3_aa: CSAGTSLYNEQFF
clone_size: -; v_call: TRBV3-1; d_call: -; j_call: TRBJ2-3; cdr3_nt: TGTGCCAGCAGCCAAGGGAGGGCCCGGGGAGATACGCAGTATTTT; cdr3_aa: CASSQGRARGDTQYF
clone_size: many; v_call: TRBV12-3/TRBV12-4; d_call: -; j_call: TRBJ2-4; cdr3_nt: TGTGCCAGCAGTTTATGGGGCGGGGCGGACAAAAACATTCAGTACTTC; cdr3_aa: CASSLWGGADKNIQYF
clone_size: many; v_call: TRBV27; d_call: -; j_call: TRBJ1-5; cdr3_nt: TGTGCCAGCAGTCGTACAGGGCTCGGCAATCAGCCCCAGCATTTT; cdr3_aa: CASSRTGLGNQPQHF
clone_size: -; v_call: TRBV7-2; d_call: -; j_call: TRBJ2-2; cdr3_nt: TGTGCCAGCTGCTATGAGACCGGGGAGCTGTTTTTT; cdr3_aa: CASCYETGELFF
clone_size: many; v_call: TRBV6-1; d_call: -; j_call: TRBJ2-3; cdr3_nt: TGTGCCAGCGCCCTTTCCAAGACACGCACAGATACGCAGTATTTT; cdr3_aa: CASALSKTRTDTQYF
clone_size: -; v_call: TRBV7-9; d_call: -; j_call: TRBJ2-1; cdr3_nt: TGTGCCAGCAGCTTAGCTCGGGACACCTCCTACAATGAGCAGTTCTTC; cdr3_aa: CASSLARDTSYNEQFF
clone_size: -; v_call: TRBV21-1; d_call: -; j_call: TRBJ2-1; cdr3_nt: TGTGCCAGCAGTTACCGGGCTGACAATGAGCAGTTCTTC; cdr3_aa: CASSYRADNEQFF
clone_size: -; v_call: TRBV7-8; d_call: TRBD2; j_call: TRBJ2-7; cdr3_nt: TGTGCCAGCAGCTTAGGGTCTAGCGGAGGTTACGAGCAGTACTTC; cdr3_aa: CASSLGSSGGYEQYF
clone_size: few; v_call: TRBV5-6; d_call: TRBD2; j_call: TRBJ2-1; cdr3_nt: TGTGCCAGCAGCTTGGCTATAGCTAGCGGTCGCAATGAGCAGTTCTTC; cdr3_aa: CASSLAIASGRNEQFF
clone_size: many; v_call: TRBV7-2; d_call: -; j_call: TRBJ2-3; cdr3_nt: TGTGCCAGCTTGCGAGGGCTAGCGCGCACAGATACGCAGTATTTT; cdr3_aa: CASLRGLARTDTQYF
clone_size: -; v_call: TRBV6-5; d_call: -; j_call: TRBJ1-1; cdr3_nt: TGTGCCAGCAGTTTCAGGACACAAATGAACACTGAAGCTTTCTTT; cdr3_aa: CASSFRTQMNTEAFF
clone_size: few; v_call: TRBV6-2/TRBV6-3; d_call: TRBD2; j_call: TRBJ2-3; cdr3_nt: TGTGCCAGCAACGGAAGGCCTAAACTAGCGGGAGTGAGGACAGATACGCAGTATTTT; cdr3_aa: CASNGRPKLAGVRTDTQYF
clone_size: -; v_call: TRBV6-5; d_call: -; j_call: TRBJ2-2; cdr3_nt: TGTGCCAGCAGTCTTCTCGGGGTTGGCACCGGGGAGCTGTTTTTT; cdr3_aa: CASSLLGVGTGELFF